This record concerns one T cell receptor beta chain sequence. Germline V gene data show CDR1 as SGHKS and CDR2 as YYEKEE (reference sequence). Losses at the gene ends were 6 bases for V and 0 bases for J; bases not matched to a gene: 3. The CDR3 runs to 15 residues. This entry comes from a study of OX40 agonist ivuxolimab in advanced cancers. Using immunoSEQ multiplex PCR, the repertoire was profiled, and TCRdb retains in-frame clones only, with some absent. Found here are 90,000 to 150,000 clones, 85% to 90% of them singletons; the top ten hold roughly 0.59%. Sequenced material: CD4+ or CD8+ T cells sorted from blood, taken in a trial of the OX40 agonist ivuxolimab. J is TRBJ2-2 and V is TRBV5-5; 9 bases match TRBD1. This sequence was found in an adult with an advanced solid tumor such as melanoma, head and neck, liver or kidney cancer. DNA of the CDR3: TGTGCCAGCATGCGACAGGGGGCGAACACCGGGGAGCTGTTTTTT. This encodes CASMRQGANTGELFF. Full variable domain (missing parts from reference TRBV5-5 and TRBJ2-2): DAGVTQSPTHLIKTRGQQVTLRCSPISGHKSVSWYQQVLGQGPQFIFQYYEKEERGRGNFPDRFSARQFPNYSSELNVNALLLGDSALYLCASMRQGANTGELFFGEGSRLTVL.